These 22 T cell receptor beta chains were sequenced from one sample in a study of OX40 agonist ivuxolimab in advanced cancers. The library was generated by the immunoSEQ multiplex PCR assay. TCRdb took this table from immuneACCESS and kept in-frame rearrangements with V and J called. Such tables lack part of the clones; where checked against another copy, unresolved V genes explain under half of the gap, and the rest is unexplained. The sample has 48,000 or so clones on record, around nine tenths of them singletons. The ten largest make up around 1.8% of the sample. Sample: CD4+ or CD8+ T cells sorted from blood, taken in a trial of the OX40 agonist ivuxolimab. The receptors were sampled from an adult with an advanced solid tumor such as melanoma, head and neck, liver or kidney cancer.

J is TRBJ2-5 and V is TRBV13; 7 bases fit TRBD2. CDR3 length equals 14 residues. CDR1 and CDR2 from the germline V gene are PRHDT and FYEKMQ (reference sequence). With V trimmed by 6 bases and J by 7 bases, 11 bases remained unmatched. The CDR3 DNA reads TGTGCCAGCAGGCATACCAGGGAGGGCATGACCCAGTACTTC. It yields the protein CASRHTREGMTQYF.

This clone has just one count. V gene TRBV11-1 combines with J gene TRBJ1-5; TRBD1 might be the D (6 bases). The CDR3 covers 16 residues. Trimming left V 5 bases short and J 5 bases short, with 19 bases between. Germline V lookup: CDR1 SGHAT, CDR2 FQDESV (reference sequence). In DNA form, the CDR3 reads TGTGCCAGCAGCCAAAGGGTTAGGGAGGGGGATCAGCCCCAGCATTTT. The encoded protein is CASSQRVREGDQPQHF. The variable domain in full, with the rest retrieved from reference TRBV11-1 and TRBJ1-5, is EAEVAQSPRYKITEKSQAVAFWCDPISGHATLYWYRQILGQGPELLVQFQDESVVDDSQLPKDRFSAERLKGVDSTLKIQPAELGDSAMYLCASSQRVREGDQPQHFGDGTRLSIL.

The chain joins TRBV7-2 to TRBJ1-3; 7 nucleotides match TRBD1. Trimming at V came to 5 bases and at J to 3 bases, leaving 7 bases not matched to a gene. Germline CDR1 SGHTA, CDR2 FQGNSA. This CDR3 comprises 15 residues. CDR3 DNA sequence: TGTGCCAGCAGCAGCACAGGGGATCGTGGAAACACCATATATTTT. It translates to CASSSTGDRGNTIYF.

V gene TRBV4-1 combines with J gene TRBJ2-1; 10 nucleotides align to TRBD2. Germline CDR1 is MGHRA and CDR2 is YSYEKL. V was pared by 4 bases and J by 5 bases, with 14 bases of the junction left unmatched. The CDR3 covers 18 residues. CDR3 in amino acids: CASSPLILAGELNNEQFF. DNA of the CDR3: TGCGCCAGCAGCCCCCTCATTCTAGCGGGGGAATTAAACAATGAGCAGTTCTTC.

The J gene is TRBJ1-1, the V gene TRBV11-2, with TRBD1 matching 7 bases. Per germline, CDR1 SGHAT and CDR2 FQNNGV. This CDR3 contains 13 residues. V lost 5 bases and J lost 9; bases outside the gene matches: 9. CDR3 in amino acids: CASSPGQLKKAFF. CDR3 coding DNA: TGTGCCAGCAGCCCGGGACAGCTGAAGAAAGCTTTCTTT.

This chain connects TRBV6-5 to TRBJ2-5, with D tentatively TRBD1 (5 bases). The length of the CDR3 is 13 residues. V was cut by 4 bases and J by 5 bases, with 11 bases left in between. The germline V gene has CDR1 MNHEY and CDR2 SVGAGI. CDR3 in DNA: TGTGCCAGCAGTTTAGGACAATGGGAGACCCAGTACTTC. Its protein product is CASSLGQWETQYF.

The V gene is TRBV6-6, the J gene TRBJ2-3; 8 bases agree with TRBD1. V trimming: 6 bases; J trimming: 7 bases; junction bases outside the gene matches: 9. Germline CDR1 and CDR2: MNHNY and SVGAGI (reference sequence). The CDR3 consists of 14 residues. For the CDR3, the DNA is TGTGCCAGCAGACCGACAGGGGAGGCGAATACGCAGTATTTT. Translation gives CASRPTGEANTQYF.

The chain combines TRBV6-6 with TRBJ2-5; 9 nucleotides agree with TRBD2. The CDR3 runs 14 residues. Germline CDR1 MNHNY, CDR2 SVGAGI (reference sequence). The V and J ends lost 4 bases and 5 bases, in that order; junction bases with no gene match: 5. The chain's CDR3 is CASSFAGGGETQYF. The CDR3 coding sequence is TGTGCCAGCAGTTTTGCGGGAGGGGGTGAGACCCAGTACTTC.

The rearrangement links TRBV7-2 to TRBJ1-3; D is uncertain. The CDR3 consists of 14 residues. V was pared by 2 bases and J by 0 bases, with 5 bases between. Germline V gives CDR1 SGHTA, CDR2 FQGNSA. Here the CDR3 DNA reads TGTGCCAGCAGCTTAAGGGACTCTGGAAACACCATATATTTT. Its translation: CASSLRDSGNTIYF.

The V call is TRBV7-3, the J call TRBJ2-2, with 7 bases lining up with TRBD2. The CDR3 extends over 13 amino acids. The junction had 0 bases not matched to a gene; V was cut back by 1 base and J by 7 bases. The V gene's germline CDR1 is SGHTA and CDR2 FQGTGA. DNA of the CDR3: TGTGCCAGCAGCTTAAGCGGGGGCGGGGAGCTGTTTTTT. Translation gives CASSLSGGGELFF.

The chain uses TRBV7-2 and TRBJ2-2, with TRBD2 identical over 7 bases. This CDR3 has 14 residues. With V trimmed by 5 bases and J by 7 bases, 7 bases remained unmatched. Germline CDR1 SGHTA, CDR2 FQGNSA. The CDR3 nucleotides read TGTGCCAGCAGCAGGGCGGGGGACCACGGGGAGCTGTTTTTT. This encodes CASSRAGDHGELFF.

This chain uses TRBV2 with TRBJ2-7, with no clear D. The CDR3 loop spans 13 amino acids. Trimming left V 7 bases short and J 0 bases short, with 10 bases between. Germline loops: CDR1 SNHLY, CDR2 FYNNEI. The CDR3 bases are TGTGCCAGCACCTCCCACAGCTCCTACGAGCAGTACTTC. This codes for CASTSHSSYEQYF.

As regards this clone: Other DNA sequences in the sample encode the same CDR3. V usage is TRBV5-1 and J usage is TRBJ2-3, with a possible D match to TRBD2 (6 bases). V was cut by 2 bases and J by 0 bases, with 10 bases left in between. Germline CDR1 reads SGHRS; CDR2 reads YFSETQ. The CDR3 spans 15 residues. The CDR3 region is CASSFWGESTDTQYF. The CDR3 bases are TGCGCCAGCAGCTTTTGGGGGGAGAGCACAGATACGCAGTATTTT.

This chain uses TRBV9 with TRBJ2-2, with 8 bases identical to TRBD1. After removal of 4 bases from V and 5 bases from J, the junction contained 7 bases not matched to a gene. This CDR3 spans 15 amino acids. Germline V gene data show CDR1 as SGDLS and CDR2 as YYNGEE. The CDR3: CASSSGQGQTGELFF. The CDR3 nucleotides are TGTGCCAGCAGCTCAGGACAGGGACAGACCGGGGAGCTGTTTTTT. Complete variable domain (other parts from reference TRBV9 and TRBJ2-2): DSGVTQTPKHLITATGQRVTLRCSPRSGDLSVYWYQQSLDQGLQFLIQYYNGEERAKGNILERFSAQQFPDLHSELNLSSLELGDSALYFCASSSGQGQTGELFFGEGSRLTVL.

This chain links TRBV6-5 with TRBJ1-2, with a tentative D call TRBD1 (5 bases). The CDR3 is 15 amino acids. CDR1 and CDR2 (germline): MNHEY, SVGAGI. V was trimmed by 0 bases and J by 4 bases, leaving 12 bases between them. CDR3 DNA sequence: TGTGCCAGCAGTTACTCGTGGCAGGGAGGCTATGGCTACACCTTC. It encodes CASSYSWQGGYGYTF.

The V gene is TRBV19, the J gene TRBJ2-7; D perhaps matches TRBD2 (6 bases). The CDR3 covers 14 residues. The germline V gene encodes CDR1 LNHDA and CDR2 SQIVND (reference sequence). Trimming stripped 4 bases from V and 0 bases from J, with 10 bases between. The CDR3 spells CASSRDGSSYEQYF. CDR3 in DNA: TGTGCCAGTAGTAGGGACGGGAGCTCCTACGAGCAGTACTTC.

A word on this clone: The junction departs from germline at one end; a sequencing error may be responsible. CDR3 in amino acids: CASTSPTKTGELFF. The CDR3 nucleotides read TGTGCCAGCACCTCGCCGACGAAAACCGGGGAGCTGTTTTTT. The chain couples TRBV11-2 to TRBJ2-2; no definite D call. This CDR3 spans 14 amino acids. The germline CDR1 and CDR2 sequences are SGHAT and FQNNGV.

About this clone itself: The same CDR3 also results from other DNA sequences found in this sample. This chain connects TRBV5-1 to TRBJ1-3; no reliable D call. Trimming removed 4 bases from V and 2 bases from J, with 13 bases in between. CDR1 and CDR2 (germline): SGHRS, YFSETQ. This CDR3 has 15 amino acids. The CDR3 DNA reads TGCGCCAGCAGCCTCACCGGTATTACTGGAAACACCATATATTTT. It is translated as CASSLTGITGNTIYF.

The rearrangement links TRBV4-3 to TRBJ1-5; a possible D gene is TRBD1 (6 bases). With 0 bases removed from V and 4 bases from J, the gap between germline ends came to 10 bases. The CDR3 contains 15 residues. The V gene's germline CDR1 is LGHNA and CDR2 YSLEER. The CDR3 reads CASSQDTGKNQPQHF. In DNA form, the CDR3 reads TGCGCCAGCAGCCAAGATACAGGGAAAAATCAGCCCCAGCATTTT.

The genes are TRBV2 and TRBJ2-5, with TRBD1 matching 7 bases. Germline V lookup: CDR1 SNHLY, CDR2 FYNNEI. The CDR3 extends over 13 amino acids. After removal of 7 bases from V and 4 bases from J, the junction contained 6 bases not matched to a gene. CDR3 loop: CASIIGGRETQYF. The CDR3 DNA sequence: TGTGCCAGCATCATAGGGGGCAGAGAGACCCAGTACTTC.

The chain is built from TRBV6-1 and TRBJ2-1; possible D gene TRBD2, 5 bases. V lost 4 bases to trimming and J lost 5 bases, with 6 bases between them. The CDR3 is 12 residues long. Germline V gene lookup returns CDR1 MNHNS and CDR2 SASEGT. The CDR3 spells CASSVTNNEQFF. The CDR3 coding sequence is TGTGCCAGCAGTGTGACTAACAATGAGCAGTTCTTC.

This chain connects TRBV5-4 to TRBJ1-1, with TRBD1 matching over 9 bases. This CDR3 contains 15 residues. Per germline, CDR1 SGHNT and CDR2 YYREEE (reference sequence). The ends lost 3 bases at V and 2 bases at J; junction bases unmatched: 5. The CDR3, as DNA: TGTGCCAGCAGCTCTCCGGGACAGGGTAACACTGAAGCTTTCTTT. Translated: CASSSPGQGNTEAFF. Looking up the rest from reference TRBV5-4 and TRBJ1-1 gives the full variable domain: ETGVTQSPTHLIKTRGQQVTLRCSSQSGHNTVSWYQQALGQGPQFIFQYYREEENGRGNFPPRFSGLQFPNYSSELNVNALELDDSALYLCASSSPGQGNTEAFFGQGTRLTVV.